This T cell receptor (beta chain) was observed in a study of cytomegalovirus exposure and HLA in healthy donors. At the level of the study: An early data release held 75 million to 100 million unique TCRs from HLA-typed donors.

A note on this clone: Antigen unknown.

Broader study findings: As a later analysis revealed, most CMV-associated TCR beta chains appeared HLA-restricted. The investigators catalogued 150 to 200 TCR beta chains as cytomegalovirus-associated.

The length of the CDR3 is 15 residues. V lost 3 bases and J 8 bases, leaving 16 bases between the germline ends. Germline loops: CDR1 MNHEY, CDR2 SVGAGI. The PCR used 60 Vbeta and 13 Jbeta primers. Authors' methods: Among the unique TCR beta chains that a later analysis counted, about 79 million in all, roughly 11 million were shared. Assay used: immunoSEQ multiplex PCR; TCRdb lists only in-frame clones, some missing. V and J calls and clone size follow that table, whereas D and trimming were derived from the DNA. The sample lists 55,000 to 80,000 clones, roughly 73% occurring once. Source material: PBMCs. The clonotype comes from a middle-aged man in good health and CMV-seronegative. The chain has TRBV6-5 and TRBJ1-4, with D possibly matching TRBD1 (5 bases). For the CDR3, the DNA is TGTGCCAGCAGTTATAGTCTAGGGGTCGGCGAAAAACTGTTTTTT. Translating it yields CASSYSLGVGEKLFF.